The sequence of this T cell receptor beta chain was determined in a study of OX40 agonist ivuxolimab in advanced cancers. Whole-study context: The dose-escalation cohort was about 83% male, with a mean age of about 58 years, ranging about 20 to 79. Study-level points and caveats: At 0.1 to 3.0 mg/kg and by week 6, clonal expansion occurred in CD4+ and CD8+ blood T cells. Among T cells, CD8+ cells averaged more expanded clones than CD4+ cells.

Peripheral blood came from all dose cohorts at three timepoints. Some clones are missing from TCRdb's copy, which holds only in-frame ones; the method was immunoSEQ multiplex PCR. The table has some 50,000 clones, about 91% seen once; the top ten hold 12%. This clone was seen more than once but under ten times. Its cognate antigen is unknown. The sequenced sample was CD4+ or CD8+ T cells sorted from blood, obtained in a trial of the OX40 agonist ivuxolimab. This TCR came from an adult with an advanced solid tumor such as melanoma, head and neck, liver or kidney cancer.

The chain's CDR3 is CASSEVSLGLGETQYF. The CDR3 nucleotides are TGTGCCAGCAGTGAAGTGTCGTTGGGGTTGGGAGAGACCCAGTACTTC. The rearrangement joins TRBV6-1 to TRBJ2-5; D gene ambiguous. With 1 base removed from V and 4 bases from J, the gap between germline ends came to 16 bases. Per germline, CDR1 MNHNS and CDR2 SASEGT. CDR3 length equals 16 residues.